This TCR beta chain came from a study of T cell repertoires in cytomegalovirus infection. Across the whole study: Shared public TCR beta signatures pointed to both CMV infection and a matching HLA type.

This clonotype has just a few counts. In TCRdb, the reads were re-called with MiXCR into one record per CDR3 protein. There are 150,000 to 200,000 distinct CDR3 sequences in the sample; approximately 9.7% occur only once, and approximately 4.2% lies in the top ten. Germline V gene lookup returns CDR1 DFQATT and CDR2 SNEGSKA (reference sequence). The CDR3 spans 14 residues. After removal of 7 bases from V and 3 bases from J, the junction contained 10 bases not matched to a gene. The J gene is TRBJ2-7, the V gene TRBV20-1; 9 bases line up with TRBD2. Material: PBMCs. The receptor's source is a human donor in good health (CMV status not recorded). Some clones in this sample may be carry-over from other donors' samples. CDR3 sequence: CSVAETSGYYEQYF. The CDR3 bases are TGCAGTGTCGCCGAGACTAGCGGATACTACGAGCAGTACTTC.